This T cell receptor (beta chain) was captured by sequencing in a study of cytomegalovirus exposure and HLA in healthy donors. Overall study findings and caveats: Among the most significant clusters, several appeared linked to common viral pathogens in a later analysis. Data from an earlier analysis indicated that most TCR beta V segments were productive either about 87% or about 30% of the time.

Note on this clone: Antigen specificity is unknown.

Germline V gives CDR1 KGHSH, CDR2 LQKENI. CDR3 length: 16 residues. The ends lost 3 bases at V and 2 bases at J; junction bases unmatched: 4. Use of 60 Vbeta and 13 Jbeta primers characterized the PCR. Measured with immunoSEQ multiplex PCR; TCRdb has only the in-frame clones, and not every one. The sample shows approximately 190,000 clones, around 90% of them seen only once. The sequenced sample was PBMCs. The chain links TRBV18 to TRBJ2-7, with 13 bases fitting TRBD2. The clonotype comes from a boy younger than 10 in good health and CMV-seronegative. As DNA, the CDR3 is TGTGCCAGCTCACCGGCTACTAGCGGGGGGGCCTACGAGCAGTACTTC. Translation: CASSPATSGGAYEQYF.